The present T cell receptor (beta chain) was sequenced within a study of T cells in localized non-small cell lung cancer (dated by TCRdb to 2019 to 2021). Notes on the research overall: The study analyzed T cell repertoires of around 250 early-stage NSCLC patients, comparing tumors and uninvolved tumor-adjacent lungs. The cohort was made up of roughly 250 treatment-naive NSCLC patients whose localized lung tumors had been resected. The mean age of the NSCLC patients was about 67 years, with roughly 120 men and around 100 women. What the work shows at the level of the full study, not this receptor alone: Because of the exploratory design, TCR variables were selected using unadjusted p-values without false-discovery rate correction. A median of around 50 of the top 100 tumor clones turned up in the paired uninvolved adjacent lung, and 25 to 35 of those clones also ranked among the top 100 of that same adjacent lung. Longer overall survival was associated with higher T cell density in blood, whereas shorter survival was associated with higher clonality in adjacent lung. Uninvolved tumor-adjacent lung showed the highest T cell clonality, higher than tumor, which suggests more focused antigenic responses in the uninvolved tumor-adjacent lung. Multi-region tumor sequencing was not performed, so intratumor heterogeneity could not be excluded.

TCR beta CDR3 regions were sequenced from DNA using the immunoSEQ Assay. In the paper's pipeline: To compute T cell density, TCR beta template counts were normalized to usable DNA, which was estimated by amplifying housekeeping genes. Richness was estimated using the preseqR package, with extrapolation to 400,000 templates for PBMC samples and to 120,000 templates for tissue samples. Clonality was calculated as one minus Pielou's evenness. Tissue-enriched TCRs were identified through differential abundance testing performed on productive amino-acid clonotypes, with a minimum total count of 5 and an alpha of 0.1. The Jaccard Index and the Morisita Overlap Index were used to measure repertoire overlap between compartments. GLIPH grouped TCR beta CDR3s together with public tetramer-defined viral CDR3s, and a viral motif had to include at least three viral sequences and show V-gene enrichment. TCRdb stores this immuneACCESS table with in-frame sequences only. Part of the clones is absent; in the studies checked, under half of the shortfall reflects unresolved V genes, and no reason is known for the rest. The DNA gave D and trimming, while V, J and clone size come from that table. In this sample the table shows about 61,000 clones, roughly 90% of which occur a single time. The ten largest clones add up to 22% of the sample.

At diagnosis, peripheral blood, uninvolved tumor-adjacent lung and tumor were collected and were preserved as a mix of fresh-frozen and FFPE material. For TCR repertoire profiling, blood samples were analyzed in the form of peripheral blood mononuclear cells. This clone was found once. The target of this receptor is not known. The sample holds no much larger clone one base away, and base qualities are not on file. The CDR3, from cysteine to phenylalanine, totals 14 residues. The sequence is cut down to CDR3 DNA, 42 bases in frame from base 1. Compared with germline, V lacks 0 bases and J lacks 10 bases; bases without a gene match: 5. CDR1 SGHRS and CDR2 YFSETQ are derived from the germline V gene.

The sequences come from peripheral blood, collected before any cancer treatment. This clonotype was sampled from a man aged 40 to 70 with stage I squamous cell lung carcinoma. The chain employs TRBV5-1 and TRBJ2-1; a stretch of 9 junction bases matches TRBD2. The DNA sequence is TGCGCCAGCAGCTTGGCGACCAGCGGGAGGGAGCAGTTCTTC. Its protein is CASSLATSGREQFF.